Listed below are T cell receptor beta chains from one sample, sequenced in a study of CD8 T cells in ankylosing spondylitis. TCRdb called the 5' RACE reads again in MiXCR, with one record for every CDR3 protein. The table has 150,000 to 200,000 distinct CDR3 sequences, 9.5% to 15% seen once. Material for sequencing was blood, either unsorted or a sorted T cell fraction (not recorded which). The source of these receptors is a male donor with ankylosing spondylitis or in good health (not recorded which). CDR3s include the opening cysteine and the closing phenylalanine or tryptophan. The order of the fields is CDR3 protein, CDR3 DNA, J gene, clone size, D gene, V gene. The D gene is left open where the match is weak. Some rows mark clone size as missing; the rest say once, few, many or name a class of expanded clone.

CDR3aa: CSARDGGAENSPLHF
CDR3nt: TGCAGTGCTAGAGATGGGGGGGCAGAGAATTCACCCCTCCACTTT
j_gene: TRBJ1-6
abundance: many
d_gene: .
v_gene: TRBV20-1

CDR3aa: CASSLIPDSLDNEQFF
CDR3nt: TGTGCCAGCAGCCTGATCCCGGATAGCCTCGACAATGAGCAGTTCTTC
j_gene: TRBJ2-1
abundance: .
d_gene: .
v_gene: TRBV7-2

CDR3aa: CASSLEPGGIYEQYF
CDR3nt: TGTGCCAGCAGCTTAGAGCCAGGGGGTATCTACGAGCAGTACTTC
j_gene: TRBJ2-7
abundance: .
d_gene: TRBD1
v_gene: TRBV7-9

CDR3aa: CASSGGGVAYGYTF
CDR3nt: TGTGCCAGCAGCGGAGGAGGGGTTGCCTATGGCTACACCTTC
j_gene: TRBJ1-2
abundance: few
d_gene: .
v_gene: TRBV27

CDR3aa: CASRGPAGTEAFF
CDR3nt: TGCGCCAGCAGGGGCCCGGCGGGCACTGAAGCTTTCTTT
j_gene: TRBJ1-1
abundance: .
d_gene: .
v_gene: TRBV4-1

CDR3aa: CASSGPRSGANVLTF
CDR3nt: TGTGCCAGCTCCGGGCCCAGATCTGGGGCCAACGTCCTGACTTTC
j_gene: TRBJ2-6
abundance: once
d_gene: .
v_gene: TRBV18

CDR3aa: CASSRRQANYGYTF
CDR3nt: TGTGCCAGCAGCCGCAGACAGGCTAACTATGGCTACACCTTC
j_gene: TRBJ1-2
abundance: few
d_gene: .
v_gene: TRBV6-1

CDR3aa: CASLSSAGELFF
CDR3nt: TGTGCCAGCCTGAGTTCCGCCGGGGAGCTGTTTTTT
j_gene: TRBJ2-2
abundance: once
d_gene: .
v_gene: TRBV9

CDR3aa: CASSQEGTSNYGYTF
CDR3nt: TGCGCCAGCAGCCAAGAGGGGACTTCTAACTATGGCTACACCTTC
j_gene: TRBJ1-2
abundance: .
d_gene: .
v_gene: TRBV4-1

CDR3aa: CSASREVREKLFF
CDR3nt: TGCAGTGCTAGCAGGGAAGTAAGGGAAAAACTGTTTTTT
j_gene: TRBJ1-4
abundance: .
d_gene: .
v_gene: TRBV20-1

CDR3aa: CASSERGLLGHTGELFF
CDR3nt: TGTGCCAGCAGTGAAAGGGGACTTCTCGGACACACCGGGGAGCTGTTTTTT
j_gene: TRBJ2-2
abundance: few
d_gene: .
v_gene: TRBV6-4

CDR3aa: CSVTRQGMRTTEAFF
CDR3nt: TGCAGCGTTACTCGACAGGGGATGAGAACGACTGAAGCTTTCTTT
j_gene: TRBJ1-1
abundance: .
d_gene: TRBD1
v_gene: TRBV29-1